This T cell receptor beta chain was identified during a study of a mutant IDH1 vaccine in newly diagnosed glioma. The overall study: At week 35 came visit V12, and visit V13 followed at week 47. Findings and caveats of the study: Immune responses induced by the vaccine were seen in roughly 93% of patients, spanning multiple MHC alleles.

As for this clone: What it binds is unknown.

Profiling relied on immunoSEQ multiplex PCR, and the TCRdb table lists in-frame clones only, not all of them. This sample yields fewer than 95,000 clones, of which 75% to 85% are seen a single time; approximately 5.6% belongs to the top ten. The time point was: week 47, end of study. The study gave 300 ug of mutant IDH1 20-mer peptide per vaccine dose, with topical imiquimod. The source material was PBMCs, sampled from a glioma patient whose treatment included an IDH1 peptide vaccine. This clonotype was sampled from a man aged 40-50 years with glioma.

As DNA, the CDR3 is TGTGCCAGCTCGCCAGGCAGTCCCTATGGCTACACCTTC. Its translation: CASSPGSPYGYTF. The V gene is TRBV27, the J gene TRBJ1-2; D remains ambiguous. V lost 8 bases, J lost 4 bases, and 14 bases lay in between. This CDR3 contains 13 residues. CDR1 is MNHEY, CDR2 SMNVEV, per germline (reference sequence).